This TCR beta chain was found in a study of T cell responses to AZD1222 COVID-19 vaccine. Profiling relied on immunoSEQ multiplex PCR, and the TCRdb table lists in-frame clones only, not all of them. The sample records 130,000 to 150,000 clones, about 92% being singletons. Germline CDR1 and CDR2: SGHTA and FQGNSA. V lost 5 bases to trimming and J lost 0 bases, with 14 bases between them. The CDR3 runs 17 residues. The receptor was derived from an adult in good health. V gene TRBV7-2 combines with J gene TRBJ2-6, with D perhaps matching TRBD1 (5 bases). The sequences come from peripheral blood, collected on day 0 of AZD1222 vaccination. The CDR3 region has the DNA TGTGCCAGCAGCCTCATTGGGGCCTACTCTGGGGCCAACGTCCTGACTTTC. It encodes CASSLIGAYSGANVLTF.